This paragraph reports one T cell receptor (beta chain). The germline CDR1 and CDR2 sequences are SGHTA and FQGNSA. This CDR3 has 13 amino acids. The ends were cut back, 1 base at V and 1 base at J, with 4 bases in the middle. The sample is drawn from a study of blood T cell repertoires in COVID-19. Turning to the study itself: COVID-19 samples from acute and convalescent phases originated in the United States, Italy and Spain. PBMCs, B-cell-depleted T cells, or T cells were the source of the cDNA or gDNA that made up the material.

Authors' processing steps: Estimated nucleated cell counts came from reference gene primer amplification. Profiling relied on immunoSEQ multiplex PCR, and the TCRdb table lists in-frame clones only, not all of them. V and J calls and clone size are as listed in that table; D and trimming were resolved from the DNA. The sample lists tens of thousands of clones; 89% were seen once. Sequenced: peripheral blood. This receptor was taken from a woman in her forties or fifties with active COVID-19. The V gene is TRBV7-2, the J gene TRBJ1-1; D is unclear. The CDR3: CASSLGQNTEAFF. Here the CDR3 DNA reads TGTGCCAGCAGCTTAGGACAGAACACTGAAGCTTTCTTT.